This T cell receptor beta chain derives from a study of cytomegalovirus exposure and HLA in healthy donors. In germline, CDR1 is WNHNN, CDR2 SYGVQD (reference sequence). V lost 4 bases and J 11 bases, leaving 17 bases between the germline ends. This CDR3 is built from 13 residues. PCR amplification relied on 60 Vbeta primers (plus 13 Jbeta primers). The assay was immunoSEQ multiplex PCR, and TCRdb's table has in-frame clones only and misses some. The sample includes under 200,000 clones, around 68% of them seen just once. This chain connects TRBV10-1 to TRBJ1-1; a possible D gene is TRBD1 (6 bases). This clonotype originated in a man aged 45-60 years in good health and CMV-seronegative. The material sequenced was PBMCs. CDR3 in DNA: TGCGCCAGCAGTGGCTATGGCGGGGGGCAGGCTTTCTTT. Residues: CASSGYGGGQAFF.